This T cell receptor beta chain stems from a study of identical twins. Study outcomes and limitations: Clonotypes of the beta chain that were abundant in cord blood carried fewer insertions (memory repertoires showed none).

Ten or more counts support this clonotype. Antigen: not known. One entry per CDR3 protein results from TCRdb running MiXCR on the 5' RACE reads. The sample consists of about 900,000 distinct CDR3 sequences, about 12% of them appearing once. CDR3 length equals 14 residues. With 7 bases removed from V and 6 bases from J, the gap between germline ends came to 20 bases. Germline-derived CDR1 and CDR2 are SQVTM and ANQGSEA. The same sample was also used in a study of yellow fever vaccine responses in identical twins. That source reports: Reportedly, twins' vaccine T cell responses looked partly convergent and partly personalized.

This TCR was recovered from a woman in her late teens or twenties in good health. The rearrangement joins TRBV29-1 to TRBJ2-3; the D call may be TRBD1 or TRBD2 (5 bases each). What was sequenced was PBMCs. CDR3: CSAGDPVIGDTQYF. CDR3 bases: TGCAGCGCCGGGGACCCCGTCATAGGGGATACGCAGTATTTT.